This T cell receptor beta chain was recorded in a study of identical twins. The CDR3 spans 17 residues. J gave up 3 bases and V 4 bases, and 7 bases lay outside the gene matches. The germline V gene has CDR1 SGHRS and CDR2 YFSETQ. This clonotype has only a few counts. MiXCR was run by TCRdb on the 5' RACE reads, yielding one entry per CDR3 protein. The sample includes about 260,000 distinct CDR3 sequences, around 6.6% of them seen just once. These sequences were also reported in another study, on yellow fever vaccine responses in identical twins.

The sample comprised memory (CD45RO+) T cells sorted from blood. The gene calls are TRBV5-1 and TRBJ2-1, with TRBD2 matching over 13 bases. The TCR sequence derives from a woman aged 18-29 years in good health. This CDR3 is CASSLRLAGGGYNEQFF. CDR3 bases: TGCGCCAGCAGCCTACGACTAGCGGGGGGAGGCTACAATGAGCAGTTCTTC. The full variable domain, in which reference TRBV5-1 and TRBJ2-1 provide the parts outside the CDR3, is KAGVTQTPRYLIKTRGQQVTLSCSPISGHRSVSWYQQTPGQGLQFLFEYFSETQRNKGNFPGRFSGRQFSNSRSEMNVSTLELGDSALYLCASSLRLAGGGYNEQFFGPGTRLTVL.